This TCR beta chain was recorded in a study of T cells expressing NK-cell markers. The germline V gene encodes CDR1 SGHTA and CDR2 FQGNSA. The CDR3 totals 13 residues. Generation of TCR beta cDNA was performed by 5'RACE template switching incorporating UMIs. Reprocessing the 5' RACE reads, TCRdb reports a single entry for every CDR3 protein and omits DNA. The specimen's table records around 260,000 distinct CDR3 sequences. This rearrangement joins TRBV7-2 to TRBJ2-5; there is no DNA to check the TCRdb D call of TRBD1. Sequenced: blood T cells: a sorted CD56 or NKG2C T cell subset, CD4+ or CD8+ T cells, or bulk PBMC T cells (not recorded which). This TCR was sampled from a woman between 18 and 70 years old in good health. The CDR3 region is CASSSWGEETQYF.